Sequencing of this TCR beta chain was carried out in a study of T cells after yellow fever vaccination. Study-wide points: Clonotypes found in both CD4 and CD8 compartments made up a small share. Post-booster reappearance was seen for most primary-vaccination clones (nearly 97% CD4, roughly 91% CD8). Abundant bulk-derived clonotypes could contaminate FACS-sorted repertoires.

CDR3 size: 13 residues. Germline CDR1 is LNHNV and CDR2 is YYDKDF (reference sequence). Trimming removed 6 bases from V and 3 bases from J; junction bases left unmatched: 4. This clonotype was detected a few times. Antigen unknown. 5'RACE template switching added a universal primer site and UMIs to TCR cDNA. MiXCR, applied by TCRdb to the 5' RACE reads, yields one record per CDR3 protein. This repertoire shows approximately 550,000 distinct CDR3 sequences, roughly 19% found once; its top ten account for over 11%. The sample consisted of PBMCs, taken 15 days after the yellow fever booster vaccination. The sequence was collected from a man aged 25 to 40 who received the YFV17D yellow fever vaccine. V is TRBV15 and J is TRBJ1-2; TRBD1 aligns across 7 bases. The CDR3 sequence is CATRQGGDYGYTF. For the CDR3, the DNA is TGTGCCACCAGGCAAGGGGGCGACTATGGCTACACCTTC. Using reference TRBV15 and TRBJ1-2 for the parts outside the CDR3, the full variable domain is DAMVIQNPRYQVTQFGKPVTLSCSQTLNHNVMYWYQQKSSQAPKLLFHYYDKDFNNEADTPDNFQSRRPNTSFCFLDIRSPGLGDTAMYLCATRQGGDYGYTFGSGTRLTVV.